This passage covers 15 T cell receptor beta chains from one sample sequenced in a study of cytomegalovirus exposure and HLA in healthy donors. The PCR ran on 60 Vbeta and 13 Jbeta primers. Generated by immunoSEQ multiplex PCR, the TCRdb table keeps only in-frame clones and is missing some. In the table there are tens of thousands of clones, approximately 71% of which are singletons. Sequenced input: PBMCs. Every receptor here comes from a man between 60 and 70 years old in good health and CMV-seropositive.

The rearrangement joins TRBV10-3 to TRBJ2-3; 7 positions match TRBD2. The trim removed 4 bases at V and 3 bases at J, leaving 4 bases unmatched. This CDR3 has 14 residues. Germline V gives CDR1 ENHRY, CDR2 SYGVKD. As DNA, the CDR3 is TGTGCCATCAGTGTAGGCGGGAGTACAGATACGCAGTATTTT. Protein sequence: CAISVGGSTDTQYF.

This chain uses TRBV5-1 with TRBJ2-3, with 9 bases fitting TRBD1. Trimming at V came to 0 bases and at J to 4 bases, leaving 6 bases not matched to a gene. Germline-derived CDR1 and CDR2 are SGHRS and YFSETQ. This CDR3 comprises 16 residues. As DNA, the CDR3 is TGCGCCAGCAGCTTGGACTTGACAGGGGGAGCAGATACGCAGTATTTT. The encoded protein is CASSLDLTGGADTQYF.

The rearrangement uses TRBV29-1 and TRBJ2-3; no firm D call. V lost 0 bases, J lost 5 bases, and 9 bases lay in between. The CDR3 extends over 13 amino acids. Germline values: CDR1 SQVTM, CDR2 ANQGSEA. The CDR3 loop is CSVEDRGVDTQYF. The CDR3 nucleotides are TGCAGCGTTGAAGATAGAGGAGTAGATACGCAGTATTTT.

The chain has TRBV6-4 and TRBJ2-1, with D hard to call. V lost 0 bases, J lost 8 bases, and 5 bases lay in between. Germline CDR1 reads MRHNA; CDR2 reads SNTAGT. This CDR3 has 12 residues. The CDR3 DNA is TGTGCCAGCAGTGACTCCTTAGATGAGCAGTTCTTC. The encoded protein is CASSDSLDEQFF.

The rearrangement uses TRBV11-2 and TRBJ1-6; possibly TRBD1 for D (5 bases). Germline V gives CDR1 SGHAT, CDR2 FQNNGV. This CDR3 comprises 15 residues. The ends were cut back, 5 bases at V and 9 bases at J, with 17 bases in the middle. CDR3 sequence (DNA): TGTGCCAGCAGCAGAGCCGGGGGTACGGCTTCACCCCTCCACTTT. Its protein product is CASSRAGGTASPLHF.

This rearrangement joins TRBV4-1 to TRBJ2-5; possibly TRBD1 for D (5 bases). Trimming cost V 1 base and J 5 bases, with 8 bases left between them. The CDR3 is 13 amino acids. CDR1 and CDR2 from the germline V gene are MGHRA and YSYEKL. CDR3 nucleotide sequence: TGCGCCAGCAGCCAAGGGGGCCCGGAGACCCAGTACTTC. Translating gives CASSQGGPETQYF.

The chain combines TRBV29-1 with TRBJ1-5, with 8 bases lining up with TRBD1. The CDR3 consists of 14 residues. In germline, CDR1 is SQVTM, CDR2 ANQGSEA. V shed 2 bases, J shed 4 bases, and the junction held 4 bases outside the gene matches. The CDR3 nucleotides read TGCAGCGTTGAATGGGGACAGGAAAATCAGCCCCAGCATTTT. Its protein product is CSVEWGQENQPQHF. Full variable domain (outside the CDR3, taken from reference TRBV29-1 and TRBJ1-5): SAVISQKPSRDICQRGTSLTIQCQVDSQVTMMFWYRQQPGQSLTLIATANQGSEATYESGFVIDKFPISRPNLTFSTLTVSNMSPEDSSIYLCSVEWGQENQPQHFGDGTRLSIL.

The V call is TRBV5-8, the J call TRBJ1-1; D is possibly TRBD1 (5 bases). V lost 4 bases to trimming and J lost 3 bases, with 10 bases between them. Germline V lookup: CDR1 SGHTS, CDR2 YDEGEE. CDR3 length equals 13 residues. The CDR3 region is CASSKDSYTEAFF. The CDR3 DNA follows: TGTGCCAGCAGCAAAGACAGTTACACTGAAGCTTTCTTT.

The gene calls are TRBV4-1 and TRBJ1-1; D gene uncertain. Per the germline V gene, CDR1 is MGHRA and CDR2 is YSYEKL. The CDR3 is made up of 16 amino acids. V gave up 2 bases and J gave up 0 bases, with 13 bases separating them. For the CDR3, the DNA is TGCGCCAGCAGCCAACCAGGACGGGGTCTGAACACTGAAGCTTTCTTT. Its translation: CASSQPGRGLNTEAFF.

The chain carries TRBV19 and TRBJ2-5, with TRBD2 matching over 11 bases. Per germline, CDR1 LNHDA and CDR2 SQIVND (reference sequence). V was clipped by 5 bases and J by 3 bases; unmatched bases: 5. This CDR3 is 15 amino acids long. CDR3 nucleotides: TGTGCCAGTAGTTTCCAGGGACTAGCGGAAGAGACCCAGTACTTC. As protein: CASSFQGLAEETQYF.

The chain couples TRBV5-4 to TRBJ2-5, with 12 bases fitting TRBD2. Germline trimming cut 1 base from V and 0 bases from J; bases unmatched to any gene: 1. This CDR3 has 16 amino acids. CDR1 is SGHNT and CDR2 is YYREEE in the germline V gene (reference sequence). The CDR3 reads CASSLRLAGDQETQYF. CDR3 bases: TGTGCCAGCAGCTTGAGACTAGCGGGGGACCAAGAGACCCAGTACTTC.

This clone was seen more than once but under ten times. The CDR3 nucleotides are TGTGCCAGCAGTATCGGGGTGGATACGCAGTATTTT. Its translation is CASSIGVDTQYF. The chain employs TRBV2 and TRBJ2-3; D is possibly TRBD2 (5 bases). Trimming removed 5 bases at V and 6 bases at J, with 9 bases between. Per germline, CDR1 SNHLY and CDR2 FYNNEI. The CDR3 is 12 residues long.

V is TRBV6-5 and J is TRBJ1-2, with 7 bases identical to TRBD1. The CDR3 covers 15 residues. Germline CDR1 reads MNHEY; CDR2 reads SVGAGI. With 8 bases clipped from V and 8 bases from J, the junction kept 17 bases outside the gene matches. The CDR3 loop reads CASDEDRTVPLGYTF. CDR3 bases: TGTGCCAGCGATGAGGACAGGACAGTCCCTCTGGGCTACACCTTC.

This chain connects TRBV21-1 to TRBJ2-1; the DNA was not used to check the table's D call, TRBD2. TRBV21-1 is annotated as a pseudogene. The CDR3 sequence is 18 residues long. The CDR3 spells CASSKDGSLAGVYNEQFF. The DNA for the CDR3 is TGTGCCAGCAGCAAAGACGGTTCCTTAGCGGGAGTCTACAATGAGCAGTTCTTC.

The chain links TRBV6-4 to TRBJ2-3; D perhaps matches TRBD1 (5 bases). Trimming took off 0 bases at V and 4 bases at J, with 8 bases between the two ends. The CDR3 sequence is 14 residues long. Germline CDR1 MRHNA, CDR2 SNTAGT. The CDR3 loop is CASSDSGVADTQYF. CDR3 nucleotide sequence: TGTGCCAGCAGTGACTCAGGGGTGGCAGATACGCAGTATTTT.